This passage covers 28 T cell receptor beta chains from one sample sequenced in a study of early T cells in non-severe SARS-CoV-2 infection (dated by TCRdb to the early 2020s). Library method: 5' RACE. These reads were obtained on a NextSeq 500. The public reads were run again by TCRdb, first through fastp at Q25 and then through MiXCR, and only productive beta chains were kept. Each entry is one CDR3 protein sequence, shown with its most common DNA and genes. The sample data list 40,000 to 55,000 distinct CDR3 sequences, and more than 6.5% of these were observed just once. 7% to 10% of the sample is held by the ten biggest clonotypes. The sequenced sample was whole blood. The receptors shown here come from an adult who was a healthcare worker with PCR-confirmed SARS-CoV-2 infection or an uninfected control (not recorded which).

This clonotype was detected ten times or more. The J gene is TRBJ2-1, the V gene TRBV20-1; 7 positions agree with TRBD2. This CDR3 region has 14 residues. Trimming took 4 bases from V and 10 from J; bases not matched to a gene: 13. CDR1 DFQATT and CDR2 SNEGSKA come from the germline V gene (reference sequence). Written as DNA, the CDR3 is TGCAGTGCTATGAGCGGGGCCCAGACTGGGGAGCAGTTCTTC. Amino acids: CSAMSGAQTGEQFF.

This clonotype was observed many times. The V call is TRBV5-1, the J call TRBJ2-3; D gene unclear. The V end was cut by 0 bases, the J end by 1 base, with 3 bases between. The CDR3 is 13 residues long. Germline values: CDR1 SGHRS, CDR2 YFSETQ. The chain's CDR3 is CASSLVGTDTQYF. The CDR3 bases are TGCGCCAGCAGCTTGGTCGGCACAGATACGCAGTATTTT.

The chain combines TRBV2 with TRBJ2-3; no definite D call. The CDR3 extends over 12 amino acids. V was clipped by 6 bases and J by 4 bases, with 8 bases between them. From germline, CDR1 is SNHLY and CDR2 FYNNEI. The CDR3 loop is CASRPGADTQYF. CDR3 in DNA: TGTGCCAGCAGACCTGGTGCAGATACGCAGTATTTT.

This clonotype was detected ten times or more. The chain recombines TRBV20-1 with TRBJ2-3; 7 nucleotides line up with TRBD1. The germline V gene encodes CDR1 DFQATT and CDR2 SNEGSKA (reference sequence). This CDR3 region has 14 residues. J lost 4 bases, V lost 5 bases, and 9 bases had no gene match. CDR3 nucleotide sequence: TGCAGTGCTGAACTACGACAGGGTCCAGATACGCAGTATTTT. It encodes CSAELRQGPDTQYF.

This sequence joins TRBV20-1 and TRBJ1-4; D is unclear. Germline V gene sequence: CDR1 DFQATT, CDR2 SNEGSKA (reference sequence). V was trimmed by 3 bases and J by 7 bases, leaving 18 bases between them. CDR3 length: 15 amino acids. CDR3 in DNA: TGCAGTGCTAGTGGTGACTTGGACCAGGCTGAAAAACTGTTTTTT. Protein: CSASGDLDQAEKLFF.

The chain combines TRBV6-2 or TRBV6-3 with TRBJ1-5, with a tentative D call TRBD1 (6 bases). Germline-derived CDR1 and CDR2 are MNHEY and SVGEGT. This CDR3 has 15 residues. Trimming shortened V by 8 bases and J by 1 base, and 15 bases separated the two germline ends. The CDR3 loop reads CASGKQGKSNQPQHF. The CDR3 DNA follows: TGTGCCAGCGGAAAACAGGGAAAGAGCAATCAGCCCCAGCATTTT.

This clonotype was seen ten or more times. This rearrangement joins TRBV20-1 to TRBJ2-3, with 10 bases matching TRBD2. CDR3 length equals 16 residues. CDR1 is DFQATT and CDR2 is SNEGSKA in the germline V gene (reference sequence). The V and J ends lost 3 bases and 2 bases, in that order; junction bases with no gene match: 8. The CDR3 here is CSASLRLAGVTDTQYF. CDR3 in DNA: TGCAGTGCTAGTTTGCGGCTAGCGGGGGTCACAGATACGCAGTATTTT.

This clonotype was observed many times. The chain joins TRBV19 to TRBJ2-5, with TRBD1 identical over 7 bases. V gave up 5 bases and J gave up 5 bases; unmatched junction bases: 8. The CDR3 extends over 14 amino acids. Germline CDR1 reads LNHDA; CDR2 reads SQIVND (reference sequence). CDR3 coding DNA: TGTGCCAGTAGTGTCCGAGGGGGCAGGGAGACCCAGTACTTC. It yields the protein CASSVRGGRETQYF. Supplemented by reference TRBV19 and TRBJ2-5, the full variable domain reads DGGITQSPKYLFRKEGQNVTLSCEQNLNHDAMYWYRQDPGQGLRLIYYSQIVNDFQKGDIAEGYSVSREKKESFPLTVTSAQKNPTAFYLCASSVRGGRETQYFGPGTRLLVL.

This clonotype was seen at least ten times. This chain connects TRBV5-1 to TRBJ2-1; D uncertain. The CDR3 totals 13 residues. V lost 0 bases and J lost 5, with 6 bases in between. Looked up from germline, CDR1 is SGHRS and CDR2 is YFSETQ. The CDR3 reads CASSLEHNNEQFF. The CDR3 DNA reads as TGCGCCAGCAGCTTGGAACACAACAATGAGCAGTTCTTC.

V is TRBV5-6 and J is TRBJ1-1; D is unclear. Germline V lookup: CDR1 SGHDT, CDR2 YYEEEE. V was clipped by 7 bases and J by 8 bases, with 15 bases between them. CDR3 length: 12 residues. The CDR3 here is CASRGGSSEAFF. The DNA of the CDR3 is TGTGCCAGCCGGGGAGGGTCCTCCGAAGCTTTCTTT.

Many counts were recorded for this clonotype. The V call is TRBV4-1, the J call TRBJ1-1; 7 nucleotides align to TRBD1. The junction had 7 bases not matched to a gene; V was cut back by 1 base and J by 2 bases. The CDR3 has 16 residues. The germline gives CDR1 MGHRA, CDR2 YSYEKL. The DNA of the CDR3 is TGCGCCAGCAGCCAAGCACCGGGGACAGCCAACACTGAAGCTTTCTTT. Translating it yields CASSQAPGTANTEAFF.

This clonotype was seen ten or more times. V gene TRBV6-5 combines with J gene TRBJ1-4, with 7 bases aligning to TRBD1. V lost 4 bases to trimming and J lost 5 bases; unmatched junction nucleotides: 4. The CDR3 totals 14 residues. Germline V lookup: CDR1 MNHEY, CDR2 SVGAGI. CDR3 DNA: TGTGCCAGCAGTTCGGACAGGCTAAATGAAAAACTGTTTTTT. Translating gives CASSSDRLNEKLFF.

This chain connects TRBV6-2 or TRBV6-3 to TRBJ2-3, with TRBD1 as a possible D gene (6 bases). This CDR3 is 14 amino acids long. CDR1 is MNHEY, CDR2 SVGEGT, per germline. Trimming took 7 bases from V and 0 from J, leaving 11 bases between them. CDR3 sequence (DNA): TGTGCCAGCAAGGGGGTACCTAGCACAGATACGCAGTATTTT. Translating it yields CASKGVPSTDTQYF.

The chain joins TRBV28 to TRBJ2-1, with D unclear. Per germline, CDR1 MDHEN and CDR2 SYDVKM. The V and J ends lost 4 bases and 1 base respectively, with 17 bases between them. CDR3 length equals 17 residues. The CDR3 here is CASSSLRTVESYNEQFF. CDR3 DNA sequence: TGTGCCAGCAGTTCTCTCCGCACCGTGGAGTCCTACAATGAGCAGTTCTTC.

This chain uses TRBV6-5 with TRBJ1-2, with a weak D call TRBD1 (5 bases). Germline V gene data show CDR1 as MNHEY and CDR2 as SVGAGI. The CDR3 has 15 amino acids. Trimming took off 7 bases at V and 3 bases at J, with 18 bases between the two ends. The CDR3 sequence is CASTPHGTIHYGYTF. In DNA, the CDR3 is TGTGCCAGCACCCCACACGGGACGATCCACTATGGCTACACCTTC.

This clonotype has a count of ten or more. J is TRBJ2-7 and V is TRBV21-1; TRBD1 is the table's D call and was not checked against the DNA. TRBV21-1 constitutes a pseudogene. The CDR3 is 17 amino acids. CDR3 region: CASSKWPRKDRRYEQYF. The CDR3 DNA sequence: TGTGCCAGCAGCAAATGGCCTAGAAAGGACAGGCGGTACGAGCAGTACTTC.

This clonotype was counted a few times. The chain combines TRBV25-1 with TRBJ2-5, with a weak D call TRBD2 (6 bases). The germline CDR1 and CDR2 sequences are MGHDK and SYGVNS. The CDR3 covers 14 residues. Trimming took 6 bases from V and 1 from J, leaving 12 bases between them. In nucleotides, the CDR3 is TGTGCCAGCAGGGGGGACTGGTCCCAAGAGACCCAGTACTTC. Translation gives CASRGDWSQETQYF.

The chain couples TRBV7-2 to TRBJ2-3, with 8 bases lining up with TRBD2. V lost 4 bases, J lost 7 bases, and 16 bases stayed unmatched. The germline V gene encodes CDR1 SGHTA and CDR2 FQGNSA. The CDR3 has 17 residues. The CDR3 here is CASSSSVSGAGRNTQYF. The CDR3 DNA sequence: TGTGCCAGCAGCTCTTCCGTTAGCGGGGCCGGCAGGAATACGCAGTATTTT.

In DNA form, the CDR3 reads TGTGCCAGCGGTGACGATGCTTGGCCCTCTTACGAGCAGTACTTC. Amino acids: CASGDDAWPSYEQYF. The chain links TRBV28 to TRBJ2-7; D uncertain. V was cut by 8 bases and J by 4 bases, with 21 bases left in between. CDR3 size: 15 residues. Looked up from germline, CDR1 is MDHEN and CDR2 is SYDVKM. The full variable domain, its missing parts supplied by reference TRBV28 and TRBJ2-7, is DVKVTQSSRYLVKRTGEKVFLECVQDMDHENMFWYRQDPGLGLRLIYFSYDVKMKEKGDIPEGYSVSREKKERFSLILESASTNQTSMYLCASGDDAWPSYEQYFGPGTRLTVT.

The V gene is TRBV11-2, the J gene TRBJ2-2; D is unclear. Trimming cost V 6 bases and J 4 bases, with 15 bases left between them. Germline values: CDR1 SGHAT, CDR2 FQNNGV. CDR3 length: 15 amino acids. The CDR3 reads CASSLRARSTGELFF. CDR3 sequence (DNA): TGTGCCAGCAGTCTTAGGGCCCGGAGCACCGGGGAGCTGTTTTTT.

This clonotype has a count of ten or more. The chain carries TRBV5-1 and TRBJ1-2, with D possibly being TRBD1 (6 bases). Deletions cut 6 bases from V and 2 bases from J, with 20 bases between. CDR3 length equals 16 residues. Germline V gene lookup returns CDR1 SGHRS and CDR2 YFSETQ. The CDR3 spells CASIPLPQGSNYGYTF. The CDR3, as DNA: TGCGCCAGCATCCCCTTGCCACAGGGATCGAACTATGGCTACACCTTC. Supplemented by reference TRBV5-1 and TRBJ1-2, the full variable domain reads KAGVTQTPRYLIKTRGQQVTLSCSPISGHRSVSWYQQTPGQGLQFLFEYFSETQRNKGNFPGRFSGRQFSNSRSEMNVSTLELGDSALYLCASIPLPQGSNYGYTFGSGTRLTVV.

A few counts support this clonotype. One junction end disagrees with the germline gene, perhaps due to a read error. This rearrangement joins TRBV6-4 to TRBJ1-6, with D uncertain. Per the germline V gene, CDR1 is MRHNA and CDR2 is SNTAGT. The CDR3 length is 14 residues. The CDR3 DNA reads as TGTGCCAGCACCCTACCATCTCTATATTCACCCCTCCATTTT. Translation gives CASTLPSLYSPLHF.

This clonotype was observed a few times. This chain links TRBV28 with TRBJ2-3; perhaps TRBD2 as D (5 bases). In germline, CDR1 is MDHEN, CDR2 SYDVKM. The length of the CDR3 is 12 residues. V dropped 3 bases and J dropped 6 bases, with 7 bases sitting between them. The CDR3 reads CASSLTGDTQYF. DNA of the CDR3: TGTGCCAGCAGTTTGACGGGGGATACGCAGTATTTT.

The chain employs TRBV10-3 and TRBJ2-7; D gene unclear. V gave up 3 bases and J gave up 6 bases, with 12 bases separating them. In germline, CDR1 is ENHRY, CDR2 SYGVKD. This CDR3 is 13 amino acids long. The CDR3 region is CAISDVLSGEQYF. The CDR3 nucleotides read TGTGCCATCAGTGATGTTCTATCCGGCGAGCAGTACTTC.

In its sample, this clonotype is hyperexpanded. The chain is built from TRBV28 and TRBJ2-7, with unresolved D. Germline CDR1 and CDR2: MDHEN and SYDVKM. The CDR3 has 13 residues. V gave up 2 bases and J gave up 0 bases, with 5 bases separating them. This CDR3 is CASSLRGSYEQYF. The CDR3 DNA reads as TGTGCCAGCAGTTTACGAGGCTCCTACGAGCAGTACTTC.

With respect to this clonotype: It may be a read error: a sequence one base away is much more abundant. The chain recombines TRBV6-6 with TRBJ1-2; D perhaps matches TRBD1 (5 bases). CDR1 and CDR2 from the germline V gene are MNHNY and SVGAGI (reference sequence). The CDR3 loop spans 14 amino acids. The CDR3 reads CASSYGGSGYGHTF. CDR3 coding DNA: TGTGCCAGCAGTTACGGGGGGAGCGGCTATGGCCACACCTTC.

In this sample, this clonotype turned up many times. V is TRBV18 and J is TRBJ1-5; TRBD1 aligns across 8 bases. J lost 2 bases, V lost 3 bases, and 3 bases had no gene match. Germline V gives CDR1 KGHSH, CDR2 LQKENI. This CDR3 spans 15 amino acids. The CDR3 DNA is TGTGCCAGCTCACCGACAGGGGCGGGCAATCAGCCCCAGCATTTT. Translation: CASSPTGAGNQPQHF.

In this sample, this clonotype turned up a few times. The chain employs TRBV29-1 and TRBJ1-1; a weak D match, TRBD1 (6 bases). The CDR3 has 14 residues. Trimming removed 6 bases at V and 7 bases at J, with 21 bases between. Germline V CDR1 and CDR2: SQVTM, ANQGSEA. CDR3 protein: CSVRGPTPGREAFF. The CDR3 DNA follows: TGCAGCGTCCGGGGGCCTACCCCAGGGCGTGAAGCTTTCTTT.